This T cell receptor beta chain was identified in a study of T cell responses to AZD1222 COVID-19 vaccine. Overall study context: Some second doses came at about 4 weeks and others at about 12 weeks; these were pooled.

Trimming left V 3 bases short and J 6 bases short, with 9 bases between. The CDR3 runs 14 residues. CDR1 and CDR2 from the germline V gene are SGHDN and FVKESK. About this clone: As yet, its antigen is unknown.

Regarding the study as a whole: At study baseline, merely a handful of AZD1222 recipients were seropositive. It should be noted that donors were predominantly white British and more often female, and clonal diversity was possibly underestimated. Following two doses of AZD1222, Spike-specific TCR breadth and depth rose.

Sequencing was performed with immunoSEQ multiplex PCR; in TCRdb, only in-frame clones are kept and a portion is missing. Of 140,000 to 150,000 clones listed, 70% to 90% are singletons. The sequence was collected from an adult in good health. This chain connects TRBV14 to TRBJ1-6; D is unclear. The sample consisted of peripheral blood, taken on day 0 of AZD1222 vaccination. In DNA form, the CDR3 reads TGTGCCAGCAGCCAGAACAGAATTAATTCACCCCTCCACTTT. Protein: CASSQNRINSPLHF.